The 19 T cell receptor beta chains listed next were all sequenced from one sample in a study of metastatic and nonmetastatic thyroid tumors. Not a single patient had been given any form of treatment at any point before undergoing thyroid surgery. TCRdb called clones again from the PCR reads with MiXCR. Of about 15,000 clones listed, roughly 34% are singletons. Source material: tumor tissue. The receptor source for this set is a male donor with papillary thyroid cancer or a benign thyroid nodule (not recorded which). Some clones in this sample may be carry-over from other donors' samples.

The sample holds many counts of this clone. The rearrangement joins TRBV19 to TRBJ2-2; tentatively, D is TRBD2 (6 bases). V lost 7 bases to trimming and J lost 0 bases, with 18 bases between them. The CDR3 loop spans 17 amino acids. Germline V gives CDR1 LNHDA, CDR2 SQIVND (reference sequence). The CDR3 loop reads CASTREPGGANTGELFF. In DNA form, the CDR3 reads TGTGCCAGTACCCGTGAGCCCGGGGGAGCGAACACCGGGGAGCTGTTTTTT. Filled out from reference TRBV19 and TRBJ2-2, the complete variable domain reads DGGITQSPKYLFRKEGQNVTLSCEQNLNHDAMYWYRQDPGQGLRLIYYSQIVNDFQKGDIAEGYSVSREKKESFPLTVTSAQKNPTAFYLCASTREPGGANTGELFFGEGSRLTVL.

This clone has a count of ten or more. The junction and the germline gene differ at one end; a read error may be behind it. Other DNA sequences in this sample translate to the same CDR3. The chain uses TRBV12-3 or TRBV12-4 and TRBJ2-7, with D possibly matching TRBD2 (5 bases). This CDR3 comprises 13 residues. The CDR3 region is CASSLDEGYEQYF. The CDR3 bases are TGCGCCAGCAGTTTAGATGAGGGTTACGAGCAGTACTTC.

A note on this clone: Given the absence of the conserved phenylalanine or tryptophan at the CDR3 end, a read error is likely. The chain carries TRBV7-9 and TRBJ2-5; no firm D call. Germline lookup yields CDR1 SEHNR and CDR2 FQNEAQ (reference sequence). The CDR3 spans 13 residues. The CDR3 region has the DNA TGCGCCAGCAGCCCGACCTACCAAGAGACCCAGTACTTA. Protein sequence: CASSPTYQETQYL.

This clone was seen repeatedly, ten times or more. A much larger clone sits a single nucleotide away, making a read error possible. The rearrangement links TRBV20-1 to TRBJ1-1; D remains ambiguous. The germline V gene has CDR1 DFQATT and CDR2 SNEGSKA (reference sequence). The CDR3 spans 17 residues. CDR3 sequence: CSTRNEGPLLIYTEAFF. CDR3 nucleotide sequence: TGCAGTACTAGAAATGAGGGCCCCCTCCTAATATACACTGAAGCTTTCTTT.

This clone ranks as medium-sized. This sequence joins TRBV18 and TRBJ2-7; D might be TRBD1 or TRBD2, each matching 5 bases. The germline V gene encodes CDR1 KGHSH and CDR2 LQKENI. V dropped 3 bases and J dropped 5 bases, with 20 bases sitting between them. The CDR3 sequence is 16 residues long. As DNA, the CDR3 is TGTGCCAGCTCACCCCCCGGGGCCAGGAGCGCCGACGAGCAGTACTTC. Protein sequence: CASSPPGARSADEQYF.

The chain is built from TRBV6-1 and TRBJ1-5; no reliable D call. V was shortened by 5 bases and J by 6 bases, with 14 bases between the two germline ends. The CDR3 consists of 14 residues. CDR1 MNHNS and CDR2 SASEGT come from the germline V gene. The CDR3 coding sequence is TGTGCCAGCAGTTTTGGGGAAGGTGGTCAGCCCCAGCATTTT. It specifies CASSFGEGGQPQHF.

The chain combines TRBV20-1 with TRBJ2-1; maybe TRBD1 (6 bases). The CDR3 extends over 15 amino acids. Germline CDR1 is DFQATT and CDR2 is SNEGSKA (reference sequence). V was trimmed by 0 bases and J by 4 bases, leaving 13 bases between them. The CDR3 sequence: CSARDRTAGYNEQFF. CDR3 coding DNA: TGCAGTGCTAGAGACCGGACAGCCGGTTACAATGAGCAGTTCTTC.

This clone was recorded a few times. This chain connects TRBV6-2 or TRBV6-3 to TRBJ2-3; maybe TRBD1 (6 bases). Per germline, CDR1 MNHEY and CDR2 SVGEGT. Between the trimmed V and J ends, which lost 7 bases and 7 bases, there was a span of 24 bases. The CDR3 covers 16 residues. CDR3 coding DNA: TGTGCCAGCATCCCTCCGGGGTGGGGGCGCGCATATACGCAGTATTTT. Amino acids: CASIPPGWGRAYTQYF.

There are many counts of this clone. The chain uses TRBV27 and TRBJ1-5; 8 bases fit TRBD1. CDR1 is MNHEY, CDR2 SMNVEV, per germline (reference sequence). The junction had 12 bases not matched to a gene; V was cut back by 8 bases and J by 6 bases. The CDR3 loop spans 15 amino acids. The DNA of the CDR3 is TGTGCCAGCCGAAAGCAGGGGGCCCTGGGTCAGCCCCAGCATTTT. It encodes CASRKQGALGQPQHF.

This clone was counted many times. J is TRBJ2-1 and V is TRBV7-6; D possibly corresponds to TRBD2 (6 bases). V was pared by 5 bases and J by 4 bases, with 15 bases between. The V gene's germline CDR1 is SGHVS and CDR2 FNYEAQ. The CDR3 runs to 15 residues. The CDR3 bases are TGTGCCAGCAGCCCTCCCGGGAGAAGGTACAATGAGCAGTTCTTC. This translates into CASSPPGRRYNEQFF.

This rearrangement joins TRBV6-1 to TRBJ1-5; D is uncertain. The CDR3 is 11 residues long. The V end was cut by 8 bases, the J end by 10 bases, with 12 bases between. Germline V CDR1 and CDR2: MNHNS, SASEGT. The CDR3 nucleotides read TGTGCCAGCTTCGAGAAGGGACCCCAGCATTTT. Translating it yields CASFEKGPQHF.

This clone ranks as medium-sized (0.01 to 0.1%). The V and J genes are TRBV12-3 or TRBV12-4 and TRBJ1-1; D unresolved. Trimming shortened V by 3 bases and J by 1 base, and 9 bases separated the two germline ends. This CDR3 region has 14 residues. CDR3 coding DNA: TGTGCCAGCAGTTTCTCACACCCGAACACTGAAGCTTTCTTT. It specifies CASSFSHPNTEAFF.

J is TRBJ1-2 and V is TRBV27; D is ambiguous. V lost 2 bases and J lost 7, with 11 bases in between. The germline gives CDR1 MNHEY, CDR2 SMNVEV (reference sequence). CDR3 length: 13 residues. DNA for the CDR3: TGTGCCAGCAGTTTAAACTCATGGGTTGGCTACACCTTC. Amino acids: CASSLNSWVGYTF.

This clone occurred many times. The same CDR3 also results from other DNA sequences found in this sample. The rearrangement joins TRBV24-1 to TRBJ1-4, with D uncertain. Germline V lookup: CDR1 KGHDR, CDR2 SFDVKD. Trimming pared 1 base from V and 8 bases from J, leaving 13 bases between. The CDR3 length is 15 residues. CDR3 DNA: TGTGCCACCAGTGATTTTTTCGAAGGCGGGGAAAAACTGTTTTTT. Translation: CATSDFFEGGEKLFF.

This clone was counted many times. A read error may be the cause here, since a much bigger clone is one base away. The chain links TRBV6-1 to TRBJ1-1; D unclear. CDR3 length: 12 residues. Germline-derived CDR1 and CDR2 are MNHNS and SASEGT. The CDR3 reads CASRPMNTKAFF. The CDR3 nucleotides read TGTGCCAGCAGACCGATGAACACTAAAGCTTTCTTT.

This clone was counted ten times or more. This sample includes further DNA sequences coding for the same CDR3. V is TRBV2 and J is TRBJ2-7; D is undetermined. V dropped 7 bases and J dropped 1 base, with 11 bases sitting between them. CDR3 size: 13 residues. The germline V gene encodes CDR1 SNHLY and CDR2 FYNNEI. The CDR3 region has the DNA TGTGCCAGCATTTTACAACAATCCTACGAGCAGTACTTC. It yields the protein CASILQQSYEQYF.

This clone was found a few times. CDR3 protein: CSGWFSGLGYTF. CDR3 sequence (DNA): TGCAGTGGGTGGTTTAGTGGGCTTGGCTACACCTTC. This chain links TRBV20-1 with TRBJ1-2; D call uncertain. Germline assignment: CDR1 DFQATT and CDR2 SNEGSKA (reference sequence). The CDR3 has 12 amino acids. The germline V and J ends were trimmed by 7 bases and 7 bases, with 16 bases remaining between them.

The chain couples TRBV4-1 to TRBJ2-7; TRBD1 matches 10 bases. CDR3 size: 17 residues. CDR1 MGHRA and CDR2 YSYEKL come from the germline V gene. J was trimmed by 3 bases and V by 0 bases; bases with no gene match: 8. The CDR3 loop reads CASSQERGTGAYYEQYF. CDR3 DNA sequence: TGCGCCAGCAGCCAAGAAAGGGGGACAGGGGCGTACTACGAGCAGTACTTC.

With regard to this clone: The CDR3 carries no conserved terminal phenylalanine or tryptophan, so it likely arises from a read error. This chain uses TRBV6-1 with TRBJ2-7; possible D gene TRBD2, 5 bases. In germline, CDR1 is MNHNS, CDR2 SASEGT. This CDR3 is 12 amino acids long. CDR3 amino acids: CASSVWEYGQYL. CDR3 DNA: TGTGCCAGCAGTGTATGGGAGTACGGGCAGTACTTG.